This T cell receptor (beta chain) was captured by sequencing in a study of T cell clonotyping in hematopoietic cell transplantation. As regards this clone: The antigen is unknown.

Recipients were bled about 28 days pretransplant and at posttransplant days 30, 100, 180. Study results and caveats: Pathologically expanded recipient clonotypes increased progressively from day 30 to day 180 as diversity fell. Higher Inverse Simpson Index values in graft donor and pretransplant recipient predicted broader posttransplant TCR diversity.

The data were produced by immunoSEQ multiplex PCR, yet TCRdb's version contains in-frame clones alone and is incomplete. The sample lists approximately 13,000 clones, roughly four fifths occurring once. This CDR3 comprises 13 residues. Germline V CDR1 and CDR2: LNHNV, YYDKDF (reference sequence). Trimming shortened V by 1 base and J by 3 bases, and 7 bases separated the two germline ends. This rearrangement joins TRBV15 to TRBJ2-7; no definite D call. The sequences come from PBMCs, collected 100 days after allogeneic stem cell transplant. This clonotype originated in a female patient in her forties who had an allogeneic stem cell transplant from a related donor, so T cells may come from the graft donor. Some clones in this sample may be carry-over from other donors' samples. CDR3: CATSRADRYEQYF. The CDR3 region has the DNA TGTGCCACCAGCAGAGCAGACCGCTACGAGCAGTACTTC. The full variable domain, rest sourced from reference TRBV15 and TRBJ2-7, is DAMVIQNPRYQVTQFGKPVTLSCSQTLNHNVMYWYQQKSSQAPKLLFHYYDKDFNNEADTPDNFQSRRPNTSFCFLDIRSPGLGDTAMYLCATSRADRYEQYFGPGTRLTVT.